This section outlines one T cell receptor beta chain sequence together with its context. Its antigen remains unknown. These data originate in a study of CD8+ T cells in alopecia areata. Points from the study as a whole: Scalp samples also yield sequences of resident alphabeta T cells from normal skin.

cDNA prepared by RNA extraction and subsequent reverse transcription served as the template for sequencing. Generated by immunoSEQ multiplex PCR, the TCRdb table keeps only in-frame clones and is missing some. Among some 150,000 clones listed, about four fifths were seen once. The treatment denotes: oral pan-JAK inhibitor, 5-10 mg twice daily. The receptor comes from a human donor with alopecia areata. The starting material was CD8+ T cells sorted from blood, obtained at week 4, from a patient treated with tofacitinib.

DNA for the CDR3: TGTGCCAGCACCAGACGACTTATGAACACTGAAGCTTTCTTT. Residues: CASTRRLMNTEAFF. This chain links TRBV2 with TRBJ1-1; D gene ambiguous. V shed 7 bases and J shed 0 bases, with 12 bases lying between them. Germline V lookup: CDR1 SNHLY, CDR2 FYNNEI. The CDR3 is 14 residues long. Full variable domain (missing parts from reference TRBV2 and TRBJ1-1): EPEVTQTPSHQVTQMGQEVILRCVPISNHLYFYWYRQILGQKVEFLVSFYNNEISEKSEIFDDQFSVERPDGSNFTLKIRSTKLEDSAMYFCASTRRLMNTEAFFGQGTRLTVV.